The entry below gives a single T cell receptor (beta chain) sequence along with its context. Its antigen is unidentified. The CDR3 totals 13 residues. V gave up 6 bases and J gave up 0 bases, with 8 bases separating them. RNA transcripts provided the template for amplifying TCR beta CDR3 regions. Second-round multiplex PCR followed a first-round RT-PCR using HTBI primers. TCRdb re-called the multiplex PCR reads through MiXCR, storing one row per CDR3 protein. Of around 1,200,000 distinct CDR3 sequences in the sample, around a third were seen once. This specimen belongs to a study of Graves' ophthalmopathy and Graves' hyperthyroidism. Study-level results: The model predicted progression of ophthalmopathy with a sensitivity of around 70%, and its specificity was approximately 77%.

Only newly diagnosed hyperthyroidism patients aged 18 to 65, with under 2 months' duration, were enrolled. The specimen was peripheral blood or thyroid tissue (not recorded which). The chain recombines TRBV12-3 or TRBV12-4 with TRBJ1-2, with D unresolved. The TCR was taken from an adult man with Graves' hyperthyroidism. CDR3 in DNA: TGTGCCAGCAGCCGCCGGGCTAACTATGGCTACACCTTC. It translates to CASSRRANYGYTF.